This TCR beta chain was recovered during a study of T cell repertoires in cytomegalovirus infection. Study summary: Indications of both CMV infection and matching HLA type were provided by public TCR beta signatures. Broader study findings: Clonotype analysis showed dominance of the ex vivo response by HLA-C-restricted CMV-specific TCR beta clonotypes. Carriage of CMV together with the relevant HLA was identifiable through cumulative public TCR beta family frequency.

TCRdb reanalysed the reads using MiXCR and keeps one entry per CDR3 protein. This table has fewer than 550,000 distinct CDR3 sequences, more than 15% appearing once. V was clipped by 5 bases and J by 1 base; unmatched bases: 7. This CDR3 contains 18 residues. CDR1 is MDHEN and CDR2 is SYDVKM in the germline V gene. At least ten counts were recorded for this clonotype. Its antigen is still unknown. The V call is TRBV28, the J call TRBJ2-2, with 13 bases identical to TRBD2. The receptor was derived from a human donor in good health (CMV status not recorded). Some clones in this sample may be carry-over from other donors' samples. Sequencing used CD8+ T cells from PBMCs. CDR3 in amino acids: CASSTPGTSGMNTGELFF. In DNA form, the CDR3 reads TGTGCCAGCAGTACCCCAGGGACTAGCGGGATGAACACCGGGGAGCTGTTTTTT.